The present T cell receptor (beta chain) was sequenced within a study of cytotoxic CD8 clonotypes in ibrutinib-treated CLL. In the study overall: Investigators reported 24 partial and 2 complete responses; after median approximately 74 months, about 15 patients remained remitted and approximately twelve progressed.

Depth targeted 1 in 200,000 to 1 in 1 million T cells, averaging 10x coverage per clonotype. Measured with immunoSEQ multiplex PCR; TCRdb has only the in-frame clones, and not every one. This table has around 27,000 clones, around two thirds appearing once. Study-level results: Sampling times (in sustained-remission versus progressing patients) were not the same. Clonality showed a rise at ibrutinib response that reversed toward baseline at progression.

The ends lost 1 base at V and 3 bases at J; junction bases unmatched: 6. The V gene's germline CDR1 is SGHDT and CDR2 YYEEEE. The CDR3 is made up of 16 amino acids. This clone appeared once. Antigen: not known. Other DNA sequences from this sample encode an identical CDR3 as well. This specimen was PBMCs, taken at disease progression, from a patient treated with ibrutinib. V usage is TRBV5-6 and J usage is TRBJ2-3; 9 nucleotides agree with TRBD1. The TCR comes from a human donor with chronic lymphocytic leukemia. As DNA, the CDR3 is TGTGCCAGCAGCTTGTATGACGGGACAGGGACAGATACGCAGTATTTT. It yields the protein CASSLYDGTGTDTQYF.